This TCR beta chain comes out of a study of human T cells and chemical hapten exposure. TCRdb re-called the RACE reads with MiXCR, one entry per CDR3 protein. Among around 380,000 distinct CDR3 sequences listed, roughly 5% were seen once. There are 13 residues in the CDR3. The V gene's germline CDR1 is SGHRS and CDR2 YFSETQ. V shed 0 bases and J shed 3 bases, with 3 bases lying between them. The time point denotes: patch test 1, 2 weeks after DPC sensitization. Treatment: therapeutic diphenylcyclopropenone sensitization with weekly scalp DPC. V and J are TRBV5-1 and TRBJ1-4; D is unclear. The source was whole blood, collected in connection with sensitization to the hapten diphenylcyclopropenone (DPC). This TCR came from a woman between 45 and 60 years old with alopecia areata. Some clones in this sample may be carry-over from other donors' samples. Written as DNA, the CDR3 is TGCGCCAGCAGCTTGGTGGCTAATGAAAAACTGTTTTTT. The encoded protein is CASSLVANEKLFF.